This paragraph reports one TCR beta chain. What it binds is not known. CDR1 and CDR2 from the germline V gene are SNHLY and FYNNEI. Trimming cost V 9 bases and J 4 bases, with 7 bases left between them. There are 12 residues in the CDR3. The data are from a study of T cell responses to AZD1222 COVID-19 vaccine. Study results and caveats: White British donors predominated, females outnumbered males, and clonal diversity was possibly underestimated.

Data came from immunoSEQ multiplex PCR; TCRdb stores just in-frame clones and leaves some out. The sample records 180,000 or so clones, around 94% being singletons. The rearrangement uses TRBV2 and TRBJ2-6; D is uncertain. The source is an adult in good health. Sequencing was performed on peripheral blood, taken on day 0 of AZD1222 vaccination. The CDR3 here is CARGVGANVLTF. The CDR3 coding sequence is TGTGCCAGGGGTGTCGGGGCCAACGTCCTGACTTTC.